These 20 T cell receptor beta chains came from one sample sequenced in a study of shared clonotypes between healthy human individuals (dated by TCRdb to about 2020). To prepare the library, the immunoSEQ multiplex PCR assay was applied. Not all clones reach the TCRdb copy of this immuneACCESS table, which keeps in-frame sequences only. Checked studies attribute under half of the gap to unresolved V genes and leave the rest unexplained. Recorded for this sample are 600,000 or so clones; 95% to 98% of them occurred a single time. The biggest ten clones account for roughly 0.29% of the sample. CD8 naive samples were CD45RO-negative cells positively selected for CCR7, giving a CD45RA+CCR7+ population that excluded TemRA cells. Source material: naive CD8+ T cells sorted from blood. The sample's cell subset or site label is to be understood as: CD45RA+CCR7+. The source is a man aged 30-40 years in good health.

The genes are TRBV6-1 and TRBJ2-7, with 7 bases fitting TRBD1. Looked up from germline, CDR1 is MNHNS and CDR2 is SASEGT. After removal of 2 bases from V and 5 bases from J, the junction contained 6 bases not matched to a gene. This CDR3 is 14 amino acids long. The CDR3 is CASSEPLGGNEQYF. Written as DNA, the CDR3 is TGTGCCAGCAGTGAACCCTTAGGGGGCAACGAGCAGTACTTC.

The V gene is TRBV7-9, the J gene TRBJ1-2, with D perhaps TRBD1 (6 bases). Germline V gives CDR1 SEHNR, CDR2 FQNEAQ (reference sequence). The CDR3 extends over 14 amino acids. V shed 5 bases and J shed 6 bases, with 16 bases lying between them. CDR3 protein: CASSTLQGRHGYTF. The CDR3 DNA follows: TGTGCCAGCAGCACGCTCCAGGGGAGGCATGGCTACACCTTC. Looking up the rest from reference TRBV7-9 and TRBJ1-2 gives the full variable domain: DTGVSQNPRHKITKRGQNVTFRCDPISEHNRLYWYRQTLGQGPEFLTYFQNEAQLEKSRLLSDRFSAERPKGSFSTLEIQRTEQGDSAMYLCASSTLQGRHGYTFGSGTRLTVV.

CDR3 protein: CASSFAILWQGLNEKLFF. The CDR3 nucleotides read TGTGCCAGCAGCTTTGCGATTTTATGGCAGGGACTGAATGAAAAACTGTTTTTT. The rearrangement joins TRBV12-1 to TRBJ1-4. TRBV12-1 corresponds to a pseudogene. The length of the CDR3 is 18 residues.

CDR3 loop: CASSSLIAGTGTHEQYF. CDR3 DNA: TGTGCCAGCAGCTCCTTAATCGCCGGGACAGGGACCCACGAGCAGTACTTC. This chain links TRBV5-5 with TRBJ2-7; TRBD1 agrees at 9 bases. The CDR3 runs 17 residues. The junction had 15 bases not matched to a gene; V was cut back by 3 bases and J by 5 bases. Germline values: CDR1 SGHKS, CDR2 YYEKEE (reference sequence).

CDR3 sequence: CASSPPQTRGEAFF. In DNA form, the CDR3 reads TGTGCCAGCAGCCCCCCTCAGACGCGGGGGGAAGCTTTCTTT. The chain joins TRBV9 to TRBJ1-1; possibly TRBD1 for D (5 bases). Germline CDR1 is SGDLS and CDR2 is YYNGEE. Trimming stripped 4 bases from V and 8 bases from J, with 18 bases between. The CDR3 runs 14 residues. The variable domain in full, completed from reference TRBV9 and TRBJ1-1, reads DSGVTQTPKHLITATGQRVTLRCSPRSGDLSVYWYQQSLDQGLQFLIQYYNGEERAKGNILERFSAQQFPDLHSELNLSSLELGDSALYFCASSPPQTRGEAFFGQGTRLTVV.

This clone occurred once. The sample holds other DNA sequences that translate to the same CDR3. DNA of the CDR3: TGTGCCAGCAGCGGTACAGGGGGCTATGGCTACACCTTC. Translated, it gives CASSGTGGYGYTF. The chain recombines TRBV9 with TRBJ1-2, with 8 positions matching TRBD1. CDR1 is SGDLS, CDR2 YYNGEE, per germline. CDR3 length equals 13 residues. Losses at the gene ends were 3 bases for V and 4 bases for J; bases not matched to a gene: 2.

The V and J genes are TRBV27 and TRBJ2-7, with D possibly being TRBD2 (5 bases). CDR3 length: 15 residues. The V end was cut by 11 bases, the J end by 2 bases, with 22 bases between. Per the germline V gene, CDR1 is MNHEY and CDR2 is SMNVEV (reference sequence). CDR3 coding DNA: TGTGCCGCCCGAGGAGGCGGGCAGAACCCCTACGAGCAGTACTTC. Amino acid sequence: CAARGGGQNPYEQYF.

The rearrangement uses TRBV6-5 and TRBJ2-7, with a tentative D call TRBD1 (5 bases). The V and J ends lost 3 bases and 2 bases respectively, with 11 bases between them. The CDR3 sequence is 14 residues long. Germline V lookup: CDR1 MNHEY, CDR2 SVGAGI. In nucleotides, the CDR3 is TGTGCCAGCAGTTATGGACAATCGACCTACGAGCAGTACTTC. Translated, it gives CASSYGQSTYEQYF.

CDR3 protein: CASSLQRSVDTQYF. CDR3 nucleotides: TGTGCCAGCAGTTTACAGCGGAGTGTAGATACGCAGTATTTT. The chain links TRBV27 to TRBJ2-3; TRBD2 might be the D (5 bases). The V end lost 2 bases, the J end lost 5 bases, and 11 bases lay between the germline ends. This CDR3 contains 14 residues. Germline V gene sequence: CDR1 MNHEY, CDR2 SMNVEV (reference sequence).

J is TRBJ2-1 and V is TRBV19; a possible D gene is TRBD1 (6 bases). The CDR3 sequence is 14 residues long. V gave up 3 bases and J gave up 4 bases, with 10 bases separating them. Germline V gene lookup returns CDR1 LNHDA and CDR2 SQIVND (reference sequence). The CDR3 protein is CASSIEGVYNEQFF. CDR3 nucleotide sequence: TGTGCCAGTAGTATTGAGGGGGTATACAATGAGCAGTTCTTC.

The sample holds one count of this clone. The rearrangement links TRBV19 to TRBJ2-1; D possibly corresponds to TRBD1 (5 bases). Trimming left V 6 bases short and J 9 bases short, with 21 bases between. The germline gives CDR1 LNHDA, CDR2 SQIVND (reference sequence). The length of the CDR3 is 15 residues. CDR3 sequence (DNA): TGTGCCAGTAGCCCTGGGCCAAGGGGCTTTAGTGAGCAGTTCTTC. It yields the protein CASSPGPRGFSEQFF.

The count of this clone is one. The CDR3 coding sequence is TGTGCCAGCAGCCCCCGCGGCGCGGGTGGATCCTACGAGCAGTACTTC. It yields the protein CASSPRGAGGSYEQYF. J is TRBJ2-7 and V is TRBV7-9; the D gene is possibly TRBD2 (5 bases). Per the germline V gene, CDR1 is SEHNR and CDR2 is FQNEAQ (reference sequence). CDR3 length: 16 residues. V dropped 5 bases and J dropped 1 base, with 18 bases sitting between them.

On this clone: Its ends do not fully match the called genes, so a read error is possible. J is TRBJ2-5 and V is TRBV7-7; a possible D gene is TRBD2 (5 bases). Germline V lookup: CDR1 SSHAT, CDR2 FNYEAQ (reference sequence). This CDR3 contains 13 residues. The CDR3 DNA reads TGTGCCAGCAGCCTAGCAGATCAAGAGACCCAGTACTTC. It is translated as CASSLADQETQYF.

The chain carries TRBV5-6 and TRBJ1-2; D is possibly TRBD1 (5 bases). CDR1 and CDR2 from the germline V gene are SGHDT and YYEEEE. V lost 0 bases, J lost 3 bases, and 15 bases lay in between. The CDR3 is 16 residues long. DNA for the CDR3: TGTGCCAGCAGCTTGGAGGGACGCCTTAAGTACTATGGCTACACCTTC. It specifies CASSLEGRLKYYGYTF.

On this clone: Within the sample, other DNA sequences also encode this same CDR3. This chain connects TRBV29-1 to TRBJ2-7, with D possibly matching TRBD2 (5 bases). This CDR3 is built from 13 residues. Trimming removed 6 bases from V and 3 bases from J, with 15 bases in between. Germline assignment: CDR1 SQVTM and CDR2 ANQGSEA. The CDR3 protein is CSVESGLNYEQYF. CDR3 coding DNA: TGCAGCGTCGAGTCCGGACTCAACTACGAGCAGTACTTC.

The chain recombines TRBV5-1 with TRBJ2-7; the match to TRBD1 covers 9 bases. The V gene end was trimmed by 4 bases and the J gene end by 1 base; junction bases not matched to a gene: 6. The CDR3 is 15 amino acids. From germline, CDR1 is SGHRS and CDR2 YFSETQ. The CDR3: CASSIGTGISYEQYF. In DNA, the CDR3 is TGCGCCAGCAGCATAGGGACAGGGATTTCCTACGAGCAGTACTTC.

The chain recombines TRBV4-1 with TRBJ2-7; 9 nucleotides line up with TRBD1. CDR1 is MGHRA, CDR2 YSYEKL, per germline. Losses at the gene ends were 1 base for V and 4 bases for J; bases not matched to a gene: 2. The CDR3 spans 14 residues. DNA of the CDR3: TGCGCCAGCAGCCAAGGACAGGGGGTGTACGAGCAGTACTTC. It codes for CASSQGQGVYEQYF.

CDR3 region: CASSQTSGRTQTQYF. The CDR3 DNA sequence: TGCGCCAGCAGCCAAACTAGCGGGAGGACGCAGACCCAGTACTTC. The gene calls are TRBV5-1 and TRBJ2-5; TRBD2 matches at 12 bases. J lost 6 bases, V lost 4 bases, and 7 bases had no gene match. Germline values: CDR1 SGHRS, CDR2 YFSETQ. CDR3 length: 15 amino acids. The full variable domain, its missing parts supplied by reference TRBV5-1 and TRBJ2-5, is KAGVTQTPRYLIKTRGQQVTLSCSPISGHRSVSWYQQTPGQGLQFLFEYFSETQRNKGNFPGRFSGRQFSNSRSEMNVSTLELGDSALYLCASSQTSGRTQTQYFGPGTRLLVL.

This chain connects TRBV29-1 to TRBJ1-2; possibly TRBD1 for D (5 bases). CDR3 length: 12 residues. Germline-derived CDR1 and CDR2 are SQVTM and ANQGSEA. With 0 bases removed from V and 3 bases from J, the gap between germline ends came to 5 bases. In DNA form, the CDR3 reads TGCAGCGTTGAAGAAGGGGACTATGGCTACACCTTC. It translates to CSVEEGDYGYTF.

V usage is TRBV11-3 and J usage is TRBJ2-5; 7 positions agree with TRBD2. CDR3 length equals 16 residues. Germline V gene lookup returns CDR1 SGHNT and CDR2 YENEEA. After removal of 1 base from V and 3 bases from J, the junction contained 8 bases not matched to a gene. As DNA, the CDR3 is TGTGCCAGCAGCTTAGGACCCGCGGGAGTGGAAGAGACCCAGTACTTC. Amino acid sequence: CASSLGPAGVEETQYF.